The present T cell receptor (beta chain) was sequenced within a study of OX40 agonist ivuxolimab in advanced cancers. Germline values: CDR1 SGHDT, CDR2 YYEEEE. The CDR3 covers 14 residues. V gave up 1 base and J gave up 1 base, with 8 bases separating them. Systemic immunosuppression or a history of autoimmune disease excluded patients. General study points: In the 0.1 to 3.0 mg/kg range, CD4+ and CD8+ blood T cells had expanded clonally by week 6. Expanded clones were, on average, more numerous among CD8+ T cells than CD4+.

This clone was detected only a few times. Its antigen remains unknown. Method: immunoSEQ multiplex PCR; TCRdb's copy keeps in-frame clones and lacks some. Of 72,000 or so clones listed, 80% are singletons. The receptor comes from an adult with an advanced solid tumor such as melanoma, head and neck, liver or kidney cancer. The V gene is TRBV5-6, the J gene TRBJ1-1; perhaps TRBD1 as D (5 bases). Source: CD4+ or CD8+ T cells sorted from blood, taken in a trial of the OX40 agonist ivuxolimab. This chain's CDR3 is CASSLPGGNTEAFF. In nucleotides, the CDR3 is TGTGCCAGCAGCTTGCCCGGGGGGAACACTGAAGCTTTCTTT.